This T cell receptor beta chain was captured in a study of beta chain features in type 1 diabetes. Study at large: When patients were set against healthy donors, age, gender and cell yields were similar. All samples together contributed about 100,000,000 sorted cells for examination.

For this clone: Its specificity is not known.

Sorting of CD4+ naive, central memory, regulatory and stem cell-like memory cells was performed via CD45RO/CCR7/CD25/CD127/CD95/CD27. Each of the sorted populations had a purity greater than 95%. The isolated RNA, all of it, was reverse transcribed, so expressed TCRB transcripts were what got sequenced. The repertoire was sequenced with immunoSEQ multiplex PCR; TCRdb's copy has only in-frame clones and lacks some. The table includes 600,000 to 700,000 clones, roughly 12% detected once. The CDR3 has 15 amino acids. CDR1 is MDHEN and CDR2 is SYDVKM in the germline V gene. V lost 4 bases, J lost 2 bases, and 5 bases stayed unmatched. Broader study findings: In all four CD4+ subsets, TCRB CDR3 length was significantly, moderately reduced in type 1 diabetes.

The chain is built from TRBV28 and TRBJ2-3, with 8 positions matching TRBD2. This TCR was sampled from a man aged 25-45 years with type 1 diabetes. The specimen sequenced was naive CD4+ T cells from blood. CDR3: CASSWGGGLTDTQYF. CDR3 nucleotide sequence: TGTGCCAGCAGTTGGGGCGGGGGGCTCACAGATACGCAGTATTTT. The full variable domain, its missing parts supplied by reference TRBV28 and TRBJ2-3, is DVKVTQSSRYLVKRTGEKVFLECVQDMDHENMFWYRQDPGLGLRLIYFSYDVKMKEKGDIPEGYSVSREKKERFSLILESASTNQTSMYLCASSWGGGLTDTQYFGPGTRLTVL.